Presented here are 32 T cell receptor beta chains from one specimen sequenced in a study of cytomegalovirus exposure and HLA in healthy donors (dated by TCRdb to 2015 to 2018). The receptor library was made with the immunoSEQ multiplex PCR assay. The multiplex PCR relied on a mix of 60 forward primers for TCR Vbeta segments and 13 reverse primers for TCR Jbeta segments. Here the immuneACCESS table is served through TCRdb, limited to in-frame sequences with V and J called. Missing clones are a known gap in these copies; in checked studies unresolved V genes cover under half, and the rest lacks a known reason. The sample table records some 150,000 clones; approximately 75% of these occur just once. The ten largest clones add up to about 3.9% of the sample. The sample taken for sequencing was PBMCs. These receptors all stem from a man aged 50-60 years in good health and CMV-seropositive.

V is TRBV6-5 and J is TRBJ1-5; possibly TRBD1 for D (5 bases). CDR3 length equals 15 residues. Germline lookup yields CDR1 MNHEY and CDR2 SVGAGI. The germline V and J ends were trimmed by 8 bases and 0 bases, with 14 bases remaining between them. CDR3 in amino acids: CASSREGLSNQPQHF. The DNA of the CDR3 is TGTGCCAGCTCCAGGGAGGGGCTTAGCAATCAGCCCCAGCATTTT.

The J gene is TRBJ2-7, the V gene TRBV19; 11 bases fit TRBD2. The germline V gene encodes CDR1 LNHDA and CDR2 SQIVND (reference sequence). This CDR3 region has 17 residues. Trimming cost V 1 base and J 4 bases; bases outside gene matches: 9. This CDR3 reads CASSIGLGTSGPYEQYF. The CDR3, as DNA: TGTGCCAGTAGTATAGGGCTCGGGACTAGCGGACCATACGAGCAGTACTTC.

This clone has only a few counts. V usage is TRBV5-1 and J usage is TRBJ1-2; no reliable D call. The CDR3 is 17 residues long. Trimming pared 0 bases from V and 7 bases from J, leaving 22 bases between. In germline, CDR1 is SGHRS, CDR2 YFSETQ. CDR3 DNA: TGCGCCAGCAGCTTGGGCGGCCGAGCCTCCCCCACCGGTGGCTACACCTTC. Its translation is CASSLGGRASPTGGYTF. Full variable domain (remainder filled in from reference TRBV5-1 and TRBJ1-2): KAGVTQTPRYLIKTRGQQVTLSCSPISGHRSVSWYQQTPGQGLQFLFEYFSETQRNKGNFPGRFSGRQFSNSRSEMNVSTLELGDSALYLCASSLGGRASPTGGYTFGSGTRLTVV.

The genes are TRBV5-1 and TRBJ2-5, with TRBD2 identical over 9 bases. Losses at the gene ends were 4 bases for V and 2 bases for J; bases not matched to a gene: 6. This CDR3 spans 15 amino acids. In germline, CDR1 is SGHRS, CDR2 YFSETQ. The CDR3 nucleotides read TGCGCCAGCAGCCCTTTAGCGGGGGCACAAGAGACCCAGTACTTC. Residues: CASSPLAGAQETQYF.

The chain joins TRBV29-1 to TRBJ1-2, with D hard to call. The V end lost 2 bases, the J end lost 3 bases, and 10 bases lay between the germline ends. Germline V gene data show CDR1 as SQVTM and CDR2 as ANQGSEA. This CDR3 is built from 13 residues. The CDR3 loop reads CSVESPQDYGYTF. As DNA, the CDR3 is TGCAGCGTTGAATCTCCACAAGACTATGGCTACACCTTC.

This chain links TRBV19 with TRBJ1-5, with D uncertain. Germline CDR1 is LNHDA and CDR2 is SQIVND (reference sequence). This CDR3 comprises 17 residues. Trimming stripped 3 bases from V and 6 bases from J, with 21 bases between. CDR3 in amino acids: CASSMGGWARRGQPQHF. In nucleotides, the CDR3 is TGTGCCAGTAGTATGGGTGGGTGGGCTCGTCGGGGTCAGCCCCAGCATTTT.

The rearrangement uses TRBV19 and TRBJ2-7; 8 nucleotides align to TRBD1. Germline trimming cut 0 bases from V and 4 bases from J; bases unmatched to any gene: 2. This CDR3 comprises 14 residues. Germline CDR1 is LNHDA and CDR2 is SQIVND (reference sequence). In nucleotides, the CDR3 is TGTGCCAGTAGTATAGAGACAGGGGAGTACGAGCAGTACTTC. It is translated as CASSIETGEYEQYF.

The CDR3 DNA sequence: TGTGCCAGCAGGCCTCGAGGAGAATACGAGCAGTACTTC. Protein: CASRPRGEYEQYF. The chain carries TRBV5-8 and TRBJ2-7; D gene uncertain. The CDR3 runs to 13 residues. In germline, CDR1 is SGHTS, CDR2 YDEGEE. Trimming removed 5 bases at V and 4 bases at J, with 13 bases between.

The chain uses TRBV11-3 and TRBJ2-7; 9 nucleotides agree with TRBD1. Germline-derived CDR1 and CDR2 are SGHNT and YENEEA. With 3 bases clipped from V and 9 bases from J, the junction kept 6 bases outside the gene matches. There are 13 residues in the CDR3. CDR3 nucleotide sequence: TGTGCCAGCAGCTTTATGGGGACAGGGCTGCAGTACTTC. It codes for CASSFMGTGLQYF.

The chain uses TRBV7-2 and TRBJ2-4, with 11 bases that match TRBD2. This CDR3 has 18 residues. Germline loops: CDR1 SGHTA, CDR2 FQGNSA. Losses at the gene ends were 5 bases for V and 2 bases for J; bases not matched to a gene: 11. CDR3 nucleotide sequence: TGTGCCAGCAGCACGGGACTAGCGGTGGGCCTGTCCAAAAACATTCAGTACTTC. Residues: CASSTGLAVGLSKNIQYF.

Of note for this clone: A read error may produce the germline difference seen at one junction end. This chain connects TRBV12-5 to TRBJ2-5; 8 nucleotides match TRBD1. CDR1 and CDR2 (germline): LGHNT, FRNRAP. This CDR3 has 18 amino acids. CDR3 nucleotides: TGTGCTAGGGAATTGTACCCAGGGGGCAGGGGGCACGAAGAAACCCAGTACTTC. The encoded protein is CARELYPGGRGHEETQYF.

The rearrangement joins TRBV6-1 to TRBJ2-7, with a weak D call TRBD2 (5 bases). The CDR3 contains 13 residues. The germline V and J ends were trimmed by 2 bases and 4 bases, with 9 bases remaining between them. Germline V gene sequence: CDR1 MNHNS, CDR2 SASEGT. As DNA, the CDR3 is TGTGCCAGCAGTGAAAAGAGGGTTTACGAGCAGTACTTC. Residues: CASSEKRVYEQYF.

The rearrangement joins TRBV10-3 to TRBJ1-5; no definite D call. The CDR3 covers 13 residues. V lost 6 bases, J lost 0 bases, and 6 bases lay in between. The germline V gene has CDR1 ENHRY and CDR2 SYGVKD. CDR3 residues: CAISRNSNQPQHF. Written as DNA, the CDR3 is TGTGCCATCAGCCGTAATAGCAATCAGCCCCAGCATTTT.

The gene calls are TRBV19 and TRBJ2-7; D is undetermined. Germline CDR1 is LNHDA and CDR2 is SQIVND (reference sequence). The CDR3 sequence is 12 residues long. V lost 4 bases, J lost 9 bases, and 13 bases lay in between. CDR3 loop: CASSTPPTPQYF. CDR3 bases: TGTGCCAGTAGTACGCCCCCTACGCCGCAGTACTTC.

This chain uses TRBV19 with TRBJ1-1; tentative D call: TRBD1 (6 bases). With 10 bases removed from V and 3 bases from J, the gap between germline ends came to 15 bases. Per the germline V gene, CDR1 is LNHDA and CDR2 is SQIVND (reference sequence). The length of the CDR3 is 13 residues. The CDR3 protein is CATRGQIDTEAFF. The DNA of the CDR3 is TGTGCCACCAGGGGACAAATTGACACTGAAGCTTTCTTT.

This clone was seen a few times. The chain carries TRBV5-1 and TRBJ1-1; the match to TRBD1 covers 7 bases. Per the germline V gene, CDR1 is SGHRS and CDR2 is YFSETQ. With V trimmed by 4 bases and J by 0 bases, 3 bases remained unmatched. The CDR3 consists of 14 residues. Here the CDR3 reads CASSPQGVNTEAFF. The CDR3 DNA reads TGCGCCAGCAGCCCCCAGGGGGTGAACACTGAAGCTTTCTTT.

V and J are TRBV9 and TRBJ2-1, with 7 bases identical to TRBD1. The CDR3 consists of 14 residues. Germline CDR1 SGDLS, CDR2 YYNGEE. Losses at the gene ends were 4 bases for V and 4 bases for J; bases not matched to a gene: 5. The CDR3 region has the DNA TGTGCCAGCAGCTCCCCGGGACAGTACAATGAGCAGTTCTTC. This codes for CASSSPGQYNEQFF.

Only a few counts were recorded for this clone. The V and J genes are TRBV5-1 and TRBJ2-1, with TRBD2 identical over 7 bases. Germline CDR1 and CDR2: SGHRS and YFSETQ. This CDR3 contains 13 residues. Trimming cost V 5 bases and J 10 bases; bases outside gene matches: 9. The CDR3 spells CASSNRLADEQFF. The CDR3 DNA reads as TGCGCCAGCAGTAATAGACTAGCAGACGAGCAGTTCTTC.

This chain connects TRBV6-5 to TRBJ1-1; D call uncertain. This CDR3 spans 13 amino acids. Germline V gene lookup returns CDR1 MNHEY and CDR2 SVGAGI. Trimming took off 4 bases at V and 0 bases at J, with 6 bases between the two ends. The CDR3 region has the DNA TGTGCCAGCAGTTTACGGTTGAACACTGAAGCTTTCTTT. Translating it yields CASSLRLNTEAFF.

The chain uses TRBV2 and TRBJ1-1, with 9 bases that match TRBD1. V lost 8 bases, J lost 4 bases, and 14 bases stayed unmatched. Germline CDR1 reads SNHLY; CDR2 reads FYNNEI. The CDR3 has 16 residues. DNA of the CDR3: TGTGCCAGCCCGACGGACAGGGGTTTTGATGGCACTGAAGCTTTCTTT. Protein: CASPTDRGFDGTEAFF.

CDR3 DNA sequence: TGTGCCAGCAGCTCTCGGGAGACGGGGGGCACTGAAGCTTTCTTT. Translated: CASSSRETGGTEAFF. The chain combines TRBV7-2 with TRBJ1-1, with D perhaps TRBD1 (5 bases). Trimming took 4 bases from V and 4 from J, leaving 16 bases between them. This CDR3 spans 15 amino acids. Per the germline V gene, CDR1 is SGHTA and CDR2 is FQGNSA. Supplemented by reference TRBV7-2 and TRBJ1-1, the full variable domain reads GAGVSQSPSNKVTEKGKDVELRCDPISGHTALYWYRQSLGQGLEFLIYFQGNSAPDKSGLPSDRFSAERTGGSVSTLTIQRTQQEDSAVYLCASSSRETGGTEAFFGQGTRLTVV.

The rearrangement joins TRBV9 to TRBJ2-1, with TRBD2 identical over 9 bases. Germline V gene lookup returns CDR1 SGDLS and CDR2 YYNGEE. The junction had 10 bases not matched to a gene; V was cut back by 0 bases and J by 0 bases. CDR3 length: 19 amino acids. CDR3 bases: TGTGCCAGCAGCGTAGATCGTAAAGGGCGGGAGGGCTCCTACAATGAGCAGTTCTTC. Protein sequence: CASSVDRKGREGSYNEQFF.

This chain joins TRBV27 and TRBJ2-7; D gene ambiguous. Germline loops: CDR1 MNHEY, CDR2 SMNVEV (reference sequence). Trimming removed 3 bases at V and 0 bases at J, with 9 bases between. This CDR3 comprises 14 residues. As DNA, the CDR3 is TGTGCCAGCAGTTTGACACGGAACTCCTACGAGCAGTACTTC. This encodes CASSLTRNSYEQYF.

The gene calls are TRBV7-8 and TRBJ1-1; tentatively, D is TRBD1 (5 bases). The CDR3 is made up of 19 amino acids. The ends were cut back, 5 bases at V and 0 bases at J, with 25 bases in the middle. The germline V gene encodes CDR1 SGHVS and CDR2 FQNEAQ. As DNA, the CDR3 is TGTGCCAGCAGCAATAACCCAAACAGGAAATCGGGGGTGAACACTGAAGCTTTCTTT. The encoded protein is CASSNNPNRKSGVNTEAFF.

There are a few counts of this clone. V is TRBV19 and J is TRBJ1-1; 8 bases fit TRBD1. The V and J ends lost 8 bases and 2 bases, in that order; junction bases with no gene match: 13. Germline V gene data show CDR1 as LNHDA and CDR2 as SQIVND (reference sequence). This CDR3 comprises 16 residues. The chain's CDR3 is CASLGQGRSINTEAFF. In DNA, the CDR3 is TGTGCCAGTCTCGGACAGGGCCGATCAATAAACACTGAAGCTTTCTTT.

This chain links TRBV7-2 with TRBJ2-5, with TRBD2 matching 9 bases. Germline CDR1 is SGHTA and CDR2 is FQGNSA. CDR3 length: 17 residues. Trimming removed 4 bases from V and 5 bases from J; junction bases left unmatched: 14. CDR3: CASSSRISGSPPETQYF. CDR3 nucleotides: TGTGCCAGCAGCTCCCGAATTAGCGGGAGCCCTCCGGAGACCCAGTACTTC.

J is TRBJ2-3 and V is TRBV7-3; a possible D gene is TRBD1 (6 bases). V was shortened by 0 bases and J by 3 bases, with 10 bases between the two germline ends. Germline V gene data show CDR1 as SGHTA and CDR2 as FQGTGA. The CDR3 runs to 15 residues. As DNA, the CDR3 is TGTGCCAGCAGCTTAACTGGGGGCAGAACAGATACGCAGTATTTT. Its translation is CASSLTGGRTDTQYF.

The chain couples TRBV11-2 to TRBJ2-5, with TRBD1 matching 7 bases. Trimming took 2 bases from V and 3 from J; bases not matched to a gene: 6. Germline V CDR1 and CDR2: SGHAT, FQNNGV. The CDR3 contains 15 residues. CDR3 sequence (DNA): TGTGCCAGCAGCTTATGGGGGACAGCTAAAGAGACCCAGTACTTC. This encodes CASSLWGTAKETQYF.

The chain employs TRBV2 and TRBJ1-4, with D unclear. V shed 3 bases and J shed 7 bases, with 9 bases lying between them. This CDR3 is built from 13 residues. The germline gives CDR1 SNHLY, CDR2 FYNNEI. CDR3 residues: CASSELQAEKLFF. The CDR3 region has the DNA TGTGCCAGCAGTGAGTTGCAGGCTGAAAAACTGTTTTTT.

The chain is built from TRBV7-9 and TRBJ2-7; the match to TRBD2 covers 7 bases. The CDR3 is made up of 15 amino acids. The J segment lost 4 bases and the V segment lost 5 bases, leaving 11 bases of the junction unmatched. Germline loops: CDR1 SEHNR, CDR2 FQNEAQ (reference sequence). This chain's CDR3 is CASSPSQAGWYEQYF. The CDR3 DNA follows: TGTGCCAGCAGCCCCAGCCAAGCGGGATGGTACGAGCAGTACTTC.

V gene TRBV4-1 combines with J gene TRBJ1-2; D is unresolved. There are 13 residues in the CDR3. Looked up from germline, CDR1 is MGHRA and CDR2 is YSYEKL. V lost 3 bases and J 3 bases, leaving 8 bases between the germline ends. The CDR3 region is CASSQGLYYGYTF. The CDR3 region has the DNA TGCGCCAGCAGCCAGGGCCTCTACTATGGCTACACCTTC.

The chain uses TRBV20-1 and TRBJ1-2; D call uncertain. The CDR3 length is 11 residues. V was cut by 7 bases and J by 8 bases, with 14 bases left in between. Germline V gives CDR1 DFQATT, CDR2 SNEGSKA (reference sequence). DNA of the CDR3: TGCAGTGGAGGGTGGAATGGCGGCTACACCTTC. Amino acids: CSGGWNGGYTF.